This is a list of T cell receptor beta chains from one sample in a study of blood T cell repertoires in COVID-19. Clones were sequenced by immunoSEQ multiplex PCR, and TCRdb holds only the in-frame ones, with some missing. The data hold 250,000 to 350,000 clones, with about nine tenths observed a single time. Source material: peripheral blood. The receptors here all came from a woman aged 45-60 years with COVID-19, enrolled during active disease. CDR3s include the opening cysteine and the closing phenylalanine or tryptophan. Not all rows give a size; the values are once, few, many and, for expanded clones, a class.

TRBJ2-3 | TRBV7-2 | - | CASSSSGLGTDTQYF
TRBJ2-5 | TRBV30 | once | CAWSVGTGTRKTQYF
TRBJ1-1 | TRBV27 | - | CASSPNDRMNTEAFF
TRBJ2-1 | TRBV19 | - | CASRYRTGSSYNEQFF
TRBJ2-2 | TRBV18 | - | CASSPPQGSSTGELFF
TRBJ1-2 | TRBV6-2/TRBV6-3 | - | CASSYSAGKPMPLSYGYTF
TRBJ2-5 | TRBV18 | - | CASSPTGPQETQYF
TRBJ2-7 | TRBV10-3 | - | CAISLRGGTYEQYF
TRBJ1-5 | TRBV18 | - | CASSPTIGQGGYSNQPQHF
TRBJ1-4 | TRBV6-5 | once | CASRNGQGKNEKLFF
TRBJ2-7 | TRBV5-1 | - | CASSPGTARTYEQYF
TRBJ2-1 | TRBV12-3/TRBV12-4 | - | CASRPRGTEQFF
TRBJ1-2 | TRBV19 | - | CASSVTTGQNYGYTF
TRBJ2-1 | TRBV19 | - | CASSQRLMDEQFF
TRBJ2-2 | TRBV4-2 | - | CASSPTRRTSGTGELFF
TRBJ2-1 | TRBV18 | - | CASSPSYSSGSSYNEQFF
TRBJ2-1 | TRBV6-2/TRBV6-3 | - | CASSYSGNFEEFF
TRBJ1-1 | TRBV19 | - | CASTDRGRTEAFF
TRBJ2-7 | TRBV30 | - | CAWSPMGGYEQYF
TRBJ1-2 | TRBV13 | - | CASSSRQGSRKDGYTF
TRBJ2-1 | TRBV5-1 | once | CASSELAGPGGDEQFF
TRBJ2-1 | TRBV7-6 | - | CASSLARAIYNEQFF
TRBJ1-1 | TRBV3-1/TRBV3-2 | - | CASSQGTTGAFF
TRBJ1-5 | TRBV2 | - | CASRRQGSGNQPQHF
TRBJ2-3 | TRBV5-4 | once | CASSLTSGRPDTQYF
TRBJ2-7 | TRBV7-8 | - | CASSSTSGSTYEQYF
TRBJ2-2 | TRBV5-1 | - | CASSMIAGGNTGELFF
TRBJ2-3 | TRBV5-1 | - | CASSLQGLAGGSDTQYF
TRBJ2-1 | TRBV20-1 | - | CSASGLAGLGGVSYNEQFF
TRBJ1-2 | TRBV7-9 | - | CASSRTFPGLVEHYGYTF
TRBJ1-2 | TRBV5-6 | - | CASSPSGTGLIHF
TRBJ2-5 | TRBV5-1 | - | CASRTGRGQETQYF
TRBJ2-5 | TRBV7-6 | - | CASRYRVPETQYF
TRBJ2-7 | TRBV30 | - | CAWRTSGRYEQYF
TRBJ1-1 | TRBV19 | - | CASRLPLDRGGPEAFF
TRBJ2-7 | TRBV30 | - | CAWSNPRRGSYEQYF
TRBJ2-7 | TRBV7-2 | - | CASSLKGGIYEQYF
TRBJ2-4 | TRBV5-1 | - | CASSPGQAKNIQYF
TRBJ1-4 | TRBV10-3 | once | CAISATGRGNEKLFF
TRBJ1-3 | TRBV7-2 | - | CASSLIFSSGNTIYF
TRBJ1-2 | TRBV6-2/TRBV6-3 | - | CASSSTGGTNYGYTF
TRBJ2-3 | TRBV10-2 | - | CASSVAGAPDTQYF